This passage covers 16 T cell receptor beta chains from one sample sequenced in a study of graft-versus-host responses after intestinal transplantation (dated by TCRdb to 2020 to 2023). Per the publication, the time point label means: cells obtained before transplantation from donor or recipient. Preparation of the library involved the immunoSEQ multiplex PCR assay. In TCRdb, the immuneACCESS table is reduced to in-frame sequences with V and J assigned. These tables do not hold every clone; where another copy was compared, an unresolved V gene accounts for under half, and the others remain unexplained. The sample has 90,000 to 150,000 clones on record, roughly 95% of them singletons. 3% to 4% of the sample is held by the ten biggest clonotypes. Antigens for these TCRs are unknown. Here the sequenced sample was unstimulated CD8+ T cells sorted from spleen or lymph node cells, taken before intestinal transplant. All receptors derive from a human donor who received an intestinal transplant.

This clone was detected only once. The chain uses TRBV10-3 and TRBJ1-5; D is unclear. Germline V gene sequence: CDR1 ENHRY, CDR2 SYGVKD. V was clipped by 3 bases and J by 0 bases, with 6 bases between them. The CDR3 runs to 14 residues. This CDR3 reads CAISDGYSNQPQHF. The CDR3 nucleotides are TGTGCCATCAGTGACGGTTATAGCAATCAGCCCCAGCATTTT.

This clone was detected only once. The chain joins TRBV7-2 to TRBJ1-5, with D unresolved. Germline CDR1 SGHTA, CDR2 FQGNSA. Trimming took 0 bases from V and 1 from J, leaving 16 bases between them. This CDR3 contains 18 residues. The CDR3 reads CASSLATASLESNQPQHF. In DNA form, the CDR3 reads TGTGCCAGCAGCTTAGCCACAGCGTCCCTGGAGAGCAATCAGCCCCAGCATTTT.

The V call is TRBV30, the J call TRBJ2-7; perhaps TRBD1 as D (6 bases). CDR1 and CDR2 (germline): GTSNPN, SVGIG (reference sequence). The CDR3 contains 13 residues. The ends were cut back, 3 bases at V and 11 bases at J, with 20 bases in the middle. The CDR3 sequence is CAWSVDSRKGEYF. The CDR3 bases are TGTGCCTGGAGCGTGGACAGTCGCAAAGGAGAGTACTTC. Drawing the rest from reference TRBV30 and TRBJ2-7, the complete variable domain is SQTIHQWPATLVQPVGSPLSLECTVEGTSNPNLYWYRQAAGRGLQLLFYSVGIGQISSEVPQNLSASRPQDRQFILSSKKLLLSDSGFYLCAWSVDSRKGEYFGPGTRLTVT.

The rearrangement joins TRBV6-1 to TRBJ2-7; D remains ambiguous. V was clipped by 2 bases and J by 3 bases, with 11 bases between them. This CDR3 is 14 amino acids long. Germline CDR1 is MNHNS and CDR2 is SASEGT. This CDR3 is CASSEYGPGYEQYF. The CDR3 coding sequence is TGTGCCAGCAGTGAATATGGGCCGGGCTACGAGCAGTACTTC.

The rearrangement joins TRBV19 to TRBJ2-7, with a tentative D call TRBD2 (5 bases). Per the germline V gene, CDR1 is LNHDA and CDR2 is SQIVND (reference sequence). V dropped 2 bases and J dropped 3 bases, with 14 bases sitting between them. The CDR3 is 15 amino acids. The CDR3: CASSITGNSFYEQYF. DNA of the CDR3: TGTGCCAGTAGTATAACGGGGAATAGTTTCTACGAGCAGTACTTC.

The chain uses TRBV4-2 and TRBJ2-6; D could derive from TRBD1 or TRBD2 (6 bases each). The V end lost 3 bases, the J end lost 4 bases, and 13 bases lay between the germline ends. CDR3 length: 16 amino acids. Germline-derived CDR1 and CDR2 are LGHNA and YNFKEQ. Here the CDR3 reads CASSQEGVAGANVLTF. The CDR3 DNA reads as TGTGCCAGCAGCCAGGAGGGGGTAGCCGGGGCCAACGTCCTGACTTTC.

The chain joins TRBV15 to TRBJ2-2; 7 bases line up with TRBD1. This CDR3 is 16 amino acids long. Germline trimming cut 0 bases from V and 10 bases from J; bases unmatched to any gene: 11. In germline, CDR1 is LNHNV, CDR2 YYDKDF (reference sequence). CDR3 DNA sequence: TGTGCCACCAGCAGAGATCGGACAGGAGTCTCGGAGGAGCTGTTTTTT. Translating gives CATSRDRTGVSEELFF.

The gene calls are TRBV27 and TRBJ2-5; possible D gene TRBD2, 5 bases. The DNA end favors TRBJ2-7, so the J call may be wrong. This CDR3 region has 14 residues. The germline CDR1 and CDR2 sequences are MNHEY and SMNVEV (reference sequence). CDR3 region: CASRAPGLAHEQYF. In DNA form, the CDR3 reads TGTGCCAGCAGAGCGCCCGGCCTAGCCCACGAGCAGTACTTC.

This clone was recorded only once. The chain uses TRBV4-1 and TRBJ2-7; D might be TRBD2 (7 bases). V lost 1 base, J lost 2 bases, and 12 bases lay in between. This CDR3 has 15 residues. Germline-derived CDR1 and CDR2 are MGHRA and YSYEKL. Here the CDR3 DNA reads TGCGCCAGCAGCCAAGTTGCGGGGGCCGCCTACGAGCAGTACTTC. Amino acid sequence: CASSQVAGAAYEQYF.

The chain employs TRBV28 and TRBJ2-6, with TRBD1 matching over 10 bases. CDR3 length: 16 residues. Trimming removed 8 bases from V and 1 base from J; junction bases left unmatched: 5. Germline values: CDR1 MDHEN, CDR2 SYDVKM. The CDR3 DNA sequence: TGTGCCAGCCGCCAGGACAGGGGGTCTGGGGCCAACGTCCTGACTTTC. Its protein product is CASRQDRGSGANVLTF.

This chain's CDR3 is CASREGPSYEQYF. The CDR3 DNA reads TGTGCCAGCAGGGAGGGACCGAGCTACGAGCAGTACTTC. The chain recombines TRBV13 with TRBJ2-7; tentative D call: TRBD2 (6 bases). Germline CDR1 PRHDT, CDR2 FYEKMQ (reference sequence). This CDR3 contains 13 residues. V lost 6 bases and J lost 3, with 12 bases in between.

This chain joins TRBV7-9 and TRBJ2-7; TRBD1 matches 10 bases. The J call is doubtful: the DNA matches TRBJ2-5 better. CDR3 length: 14 amino acids. CDR1 and CDR2 (germline): SEHNR, FQNEAQ (reference sequence). Here the CDR3 reads CASSSGQGWETQYF. The CDR3 DNA reads as TGTGCCAGCAGCTCGGGACAGGGGTGGGAGACCCAGTACTTC.

J is TRBJ1-2 and V is TRBV4-1; D is uncertain. Germline CDR1 MGHRA, CDR2 YSYEKL. The CDR3 is made up of 13 amino acids. V was pared by 2 bases and J by 5 bases, with 9 bases between. The CDR3 region has the DNA TGCGCCAGCAGCCAATCAGCGAGGTATGGCTACACCTTC. It is translated as CASSQSARYGYTF.

This chain connects TRBV7-9 to TRBJ2-7; D remains ambiguous. The CDR3 runs 12 residues. Deletions cut 2 bases from V and 3 bases from J, with 5 bases between. From germline, CDR1 is SEHNR and CDR2 FQNEAQ (reference sequence). CDR3: CASSLLDYEQYF. The CDR3 DNA reads TGTGCCAGCAGCTTACTCGACTACGAGCAGTACTTC.

The chain combines TRBV28 with TRBJ1-5; perhaps TRBD1 as D (6 bases). The CDR3 runs to 12 residues. Germline V gene lookup returns CDR1 MDHEN and CDR2 SYDVKM. Trimming pared 5 bases from V and 9 bases from J, leaving 11 bases between. Written as DNA, the CDR3 is TGTGCCAGCAGTCCACTGACAGGGCCCCAGCATTTT. It translates to CASSPLTGPQHF.

V gene TRBV19 combines with J gene TRBJ1-4; perhaps TRBD1 as D (6 bases). Per germline, CDR1 LNHDA and CDR2 SQIVND (reference sequence). The CDR3 loop spans 14 amino acids. V shed 3 bases and J shed 7 bases, with 12 bases lying between them. CDR3 bases: TGTGCCAGTAGTATCTCCAGGGGCCGTGAAAAACTGTTTTTT. Translation gives CASSISRGREKLFF. Full variable domain (missing parts from reference TRBV19 and TRBJ1-4): DGGITQSPKYLFRKEGQNVTLSCEQNLNHDAMYWYRQDPGQGLRLIYYSQIVNDFQKGDIAEGYSVSREKKESFPLTVTSAQKNPTAFYLCASSISRGREKLFFGSGTQLSVL.